Shown below are 23 T cell receptor beta chains from a single sample sequenced in a study of cytomegalovirus exposure and HLA in healthy donors. PCR amplification relied on 60 Vbeta primers (plus 13 Jbeta primers). The method was immunoSEQ multiplex PCR; TCRdb's version includes in-frame clones alone and lacks a portion of them. The sample contains more than 150,000 clones, under 80% of which appear only once. Input material: PBMCs. All receptors come from a woman aged 30 to 39 in good health and CMV-seropositive.

The chain joins TRBV27 to TRBJ1-1; D unresolved. The CDR3 consists of 14 residues. Germline V gives CDR1 MNHEY, CDR2 SMNVEV (reference sequence). V lost 6 bases to trimming and J lost 2 bases, with 13 bases between them. DNA for the CDR3: TGTGCCAGCAGCCCCCGAGCTTACAACACTGAAGCTTTCTTT. Residues: CASSPRAYNTEAFF.

The rearrangement uses TRBV28 and TRBJ1-5, with 10 positions matching TRBD1. This CDR3 has 19 residues. The V and J ends lost 5 bases and 2 bases, in that order; junction bases with no gene match: 15. CDR1 and CDR2 from the germline V gene are MDHEN and SYDVKM. The CDR3, as DNA: TGTGCCAGCAGTCCGGCCGGGACAGGGGCCTCCTTAGGCAATCAGCCCCAGCATTTT. Amino acids: CASSPAGTGASLGNQPQHF.

The chain couples TRBV5-6 to TRBJ2-1, with D possibly matching TRBD1 (6 bases). Trimming shortened V by 3 bases and J by 6 bases, and 13 bases separated the two germline ends. Germline CDR1 SGHDT, CDR2 YYEEEE. The CDR3 runs 14 residues. The DNA of the CDR3 is TGTGCCAGCAGCTCCTCCCACAGGGTCAATGAGCAGTTCTTC. Translated: CASSSSHRVNEQFF. Full variable domain (outside the CDR3, taken from reference TRBV5-6 and TRBJ2-1): DAGVTQSPTHLIKTRGQQVTLRCSPKSGHDTVSWYQQALGQGPQFIFQYYEEEERQRGNFPDRFSGHQFPNYSSELNVNALLLGDSALYLCASSSSHRVNEQFFGPGTRLTVL.

CDR3 residues: CAISPPGQRKNTGELFF. For the CDR3, the DNA is TGTGCCATCAGTCCTCCGGGACAGAGGAAGAACACCGGGGAGCTGTTTTTT. The rearrangement links TRBV10-3 to TRBJ2-2; TRBD1 aligns across 7 bases. The CDR3 has 17 residues. The germline CDR1 and CDR2 sequences are ENHRY and SYGVKD. V was clipped by 5 bases and J by 1 base; unmatched bases: 10.

The chain joins TRBV19 to TRBJ1-5; D may be TRBD1 (5 bases). CDR3 size: 17 residues. Per germline, CDR1 LNHDA and CDR2 SQIVND (reference sequence). The V end lost 4 bases, the J end lost 4 bases, and 20 bases lay between the germline ends. CDR3 bases: TGTGCCAGTAGTAGAACAGGAATATCGTCGACGAATCAGCCCCAGCATTTT. It codes for CASSRTGISSTNQPQHF.

V usage is TRBV10-2 and J usage is TRBJ2-2; maybe TRBD2 (6 bases). Germline lookup yields CDR1 WSHSY and CDR2 SAAADI. V was cut by 0 bases and J by 0 bases, with 11 bases left in between. The CDR3 extends over 17 amino acids. The CDR3 spells CASSESGGSANTGELFF. The DNA of the CDR3 is TGCGCCAGCAGTGAGTCGGGAGGATCCGCGAACACCGGGGAGCTGTTTTTT.

This clone came up a few times. The rearrangement links TRBV7-8 to TRBJ1-5; a possible D gene is TRBD1 (5 bases). Trimming removed 1 base at V and 6 bases at J, with 13 bases between. The CDR3 is 15 amino acids. Germline lookup yields CDR1 SGHVS and CDR2 FQNEAQ. Here the CDR3 reads CASSLDTKQGQPQHF. DNA for the CDR3: TGTGCCAGCAGCTTAGACACCAAGCAGGGTCAGCCCCAGCATTTT.

This clone was counted between two and nine times. This chain connects TRBV5-1 to TRBJ2-7, with 11 bases fitting TRBD2. Trimming removed 0 bases from V and 2 bases from J; junction bases left unmatched: 1. Germline V gives CDR1 SGHRS, CDR2 YFSETQ. The CDR3 spans 15 residues. The CDR3 loop is CASSLELAGAYEQYF. CDR3 sequence (DNA): TGCGCCAGCAGCTTGGAACTAGCGGGAGCCTACGAGCAGTACTTC.

V and J are TRBV5-1 and TRBJ2-7; 8 bases are a match to TRBD1. V lost 4 bases, J lost 5 bases, and 14 bases stayed unmatched. Germline CDR1 reads SGHRS; CDR2 reads YFSETQ. This CDR3 has 16 residues. Here the CDR3 reads CASSGTRDRPSNEQYF. CDR3 sequence (DNA): TGCGCCAGCAGCGGTACCCGGGACAGGCCCTCGAACGAGCAGTACTTC.

This clone was recorded only once. The gene calls are TRBV9 and TRBJ1-6, with 8 positions matching TRBD1. From germline, CDR1 is SGDLS and CDR2 YYNGEE. This CDR3 has 14 residues. V lost 4 bases and J lost 7; bases outside the gene matches: 4. This CDR3 is CASSTGGRNSPLHF. The CDR3 nucleotides are TGTGCCAGCAGCACAGGGGGTCGGAATTCACCCCTCCACTTT.

The gene calls are TRBV7-6 and TRBJ2-3, with a tentative D call TRBD1 (5 bases). The CDR3 runs 13 residues. V lost 4 bases and J lost 4, with 9 bases in between. Germline V gene sequence: CDR1 SGHVS, CDR2 FNYEAQ. The CDR3 DNA follows: TGTGCCAGCAGCTACAGGAAACCAGATACGCAGTATTTT. Its translation is CASSYRKPDTQYF.

The V and J genes are TRBV5-6 and TRBJ2-3, with TRBD2 matching 12 bases. The V segment lost 10 bases and the J segment 2 bases; nucleotides outside the gene matches: 8. CDR3 length equals 15 residues. Germline V lookup: CDR1 SGHDT, CDR2 YYEEEE. CDR3: CAVRTSGAPTDTQYF. CDR3 sequence (DNA): TGTGCCGTCCGGACTAGCGGGGCCCCCACAGATACGCAGTATTTT. The whole variable domain, filled in from reference TRBV5-6 and TRBJ2-3, reads DAGVTQSPTHLIKTRGQQVTLRCSPKSGHDTVSWYQQALGQGPQFIFQYYEEEERQRGNFPDRFSGHQFPNYSSELNVNALLLGDSALYLCAVRTSGAPTDTQYFGPGTRLTVL.

Sample share makes this clone medium-sized. The V and J genes are TRBV6-4 and TRBJ1-2, with 9 bases matching TRBD1. Germline V gives CDR1 MRHNA, CDR2 SNTAGT. V shed 3 bases and J 4 bases; nucleotides not matched to a gene: 3. The CDR3 sequence is 14 residues long. The CDR3 DNA reads as TGTGCCAGCAGTGAATCGACAGGGGGCTATGGCTACACCTTC. Encoded protein: CASSESTGGYGYTF.

CDR3 sequence: CASSTQTGRNSNQPQHF. CDR3 nucleotides: TGTGCCAGTAGTACACAAACAGGACGCAATAGCAATCAGCCCCAGCATTTT. The V call is TRBV19, the J call TRBJ1-5, with a weak D call TRBD1 (5 bases). V lost 4 bases and J lost 0, with 16 bases in between. CDR3 length equals 17 residues. The germline gives CDR1 LNHDA, CDR2 SQIVND (reference sequence).

The chain carries TRBV28 and TRBJ1-3; D is undetermined. Deletions cut 5 bases from V and 0 bases from J, with 17 bases between. The germline gives CDR1 MDHEN, CDR2 SYDVKM. The CDR3 consists of 17 residues. This chain's CDR3 is CASSTTWTPSSGNTIYF. In DNA form, the CDR3 reads TGTGCCAGCAGTACCACTTGGACTCCCTCCTCTGGAAACACCATATATTTT.

The chain links TRBV9 to TRBJ1-1; no clear D. Germline CDR1 SGDLS, CDR2 YYNGEE. The CDR3 loop spans 16 amino acids. The V and J ends lost 0 bases and 0 bases respectively, with 12 bases between them. CDR3 in amino acids: CASSVDPLRMNTEAFF. CDR3 sequence (DNA): TGTGCCAGCAGCGTAGACCCATTGAGAATGAACACTGAAGCTTTCTTT.

V usage is TRBV19 and J usage is TRBJ2-7; D gene ambiguous. Trimming pared 3 bases from V and 0 bases from J, leaving 6 bases between. CDR3 length: 13 amino acids. CDR1 is LNHDA and CDR2 is SQIVND in the germline V gene (reference sequence). The CDR3 DNA follows: TGTGCCAGTAGTATGGCCATCTCCTACGAGCAGTACTTC. This encodes CASSMAISYEQYF.

A remark on this clone: An end of the junction differs from the germline gene, which may be a read error. The chain employs TRBV12-5 and TRBJ2-7, with 7 bases that match TRBD1. The CDR3 runs 12 residues. Per the germline V gene, CDR1 is LGHNT and CDR2 is FRNRAP. CDR3 sequence reads: CDSGDNRGEQYF. As DNA, the CDR3 is TGTGATAGTGGTGACAACAGGGGCGAGCAGTACTTC.

This clone was seen more than once but under ten times. The chain joins TRBV11-3 to TRBJ2-2, with D possibly matching TRBD1 (6 bases). CDR3 length: 14 residues. The germline CDR1 and CDR2 sequences are SGHNT and YENEEA. Trimming took 3 bases from V and 4 from J, leaving 9 bases between them. The CDR3 region has the DNA TGTGCCAGCAGCTTGGGGGCGGTCACCGGGGAGCTGTTTTTT. It specifies CASSLGAVTGELFF. The variable domain in full, completed from reference TRBV11-3 and TRBJ2-2, reads EAGVVQSPRYKIIEKKQPVAFWCNPISGHNTLYWYLQNLGQGPELLIRYENEEAVDDSQLPKDRFSAERLKGVDSTLKIQPAELGDSAVYLCASSLGAVTGELFFGEGSRLTVL.

The chain has TRBV27 and TRBJ2-7; 9 nucleotides align to TRBD2. Germline CDR1 MNHEY, CDR2 SMNVEV (reference sequence). J lost 7 bases, V lost 3 bases, and 19 bases had no gene match. This CDR3 spans 18 amino acids. The CDR3 region is CASSFSGTSKGPLGEQYF. DNA for the CDR3: TGTGCCAGCAGTTTCTCCGGGACTAGCAAAGGTCCACTAGGAGAGCAGTACTTC.

This chain joins TRBV28 and TRBJ1-5; weak D call: TRBD1 (5 bases). Germline values: CDR1 MDHEN, CDR2 SYDVKM. The CDR3 sequence is 15 residues long. With 5 bases removed from V and 7 bases from J, the gap between germline ends came to 18 bases. This chain's CDR3 is CASSAVGSGRQPQHF. CDR3 DNA: TGTGCCAGCAGTGCCGTCGGTTCAGGGCGACAGCCCCAGCATTTT.

This rearrangement joins TRBV5-8 to TRBJ1-1; 8 bases fit TRBD1. The CDR3 spans 17 residues. Germline CDR1 SGHTS, CDR2 YDEGEE. Trimming at V came to 2 bases and at J to 5 bases, leaving 14 bases not matched to a gene. The CDR3 loop is CASSFDRGDLRGTEAFF. In DNA, the CDR3 is TGTGCCAGCAGCTTTGACAGGGGAGACCTTCGGGGGACTGAAGCTTTCTTT. Using reference TRBV5-8 and TRBJ1-1 for the parts outside the CDR3, the full variable domain is EAGVTQSPTHLIKTRGQQATLRCSPISGHTSVYWYQQALGLGLQFLLWYDEGEERNRGNFPPRFSGRQFPNYSSELNVNALELEDSALYLCASSFDRGDLRGTEAFFGQGTRLTVV.

Only a few counts were recorded for this clone. This sequence joins TRBV9 and TRBJ1-1; TRBD1 aligns across 11 bases. Germline trimming cut 4 bases from V and 7 bases from J; bases unmatched to any gene: 12. The CDR3 spans 16 residues. Germline CDR1 SGDLS, CDR2 YYNGEE. CDR3 residues: CASSRTGGEEGDEAFF. The DNA of the CDR3 is TGTGCCAGCAGCCGGACAGGGGGCGAGGAAGGCGATGAAGCTTTCTTT. Based on the CDR3 plus reference TRBV9 and TRBJ1-1, the full variable domain is DSGVTQTPKHLITATGQRVTLRCSPRSGDLSVYWYQQSLDQGLQFLIQYYNGEERAKGNILERFSAQQFPDLHSELNLSSLELGDSALYFCASSRTGGEEGDEAFFGQGTRLTVV.